This T cell receptor (beta chain) was recovered during a study of blood T cell repertoires in COVID-19. The data were produced by immunoSEQ multiplex PCR, yet TCRdb's version contains in-frame clones alone and is incomplete. In the table there are about 140,000 clones, about 88% of which are singletons. This clone has a single count. One junction end disagrees with the germline gene, perhaps due to a read error. The CDR3 totals 16 residues. The V gene's germline CDR1 is SNHLY and CDR2 FYNNEI. The sample consisted of peripheral blood. This receptor was identified in a human donor with COVID-19, enrolled during active disease. The donor label of this sample is uncertain. The rearrangement links TRBV2 to TRBJ1-4; 8 nucleotides line up with TRBD1. Here the CDR3 DNA reads TGCGCCAGCAGGCAGGACCAGGGGGCCGGGTATGAAAAACTGTTTTTT. Translating it yields CASRQDQGAGYEKLFF.